The sample holds many counts of the clone carrying this T cell receptor (beta chain). The CDR3 covers 16 residues. Between the trimmed V and J ends, which lost 1 base and 8 bases, there was a span of 18 bases. Germline CDR1 is SSHAT and CDR2 is FNYEAQ (reference sequence). In TCRdb, the RT-PCR reads were re-called with MiXCR into one record per CDR3 protein. The table records about 680,000 distinct CDR3 sequences, approximately 15% of them present only once. Material for sequencing was memory CD4+ T cells from blood. This chain connects TRBV7-7 to TRBJ2-1, with D perhaps matching TRBD1 (6 bases). The origin of this receptor is a female donor in good health, serving as a healthy control. The CDR3: CASSLGTNRDTHEQFF. DNA for the CDR3: TGTGCCAGCAGCTTAGGGACGAACAGGGATACGCATGAGCAGTTCTTC.